This T cell receptor (beta chain) derives from a study of T cells in Graves' hyperthyroidism and ophthalmopathy. This clonotype occurred a few times. RNA transcripts yielded amplified TCR beta CDR3 regions. Researchers ran a first-round RT-PCR on the TCR CDR3 using the HTBI primer set. TCRdb ran MiXCR on the multiplex PCR reads and lists one entry per CDR3 protein. The data show about 360,000 distinct CDR3 sequences, approximately 13% seen once. Absent ophthalmopathy progression within 18 months defined stable Graves' hyperthyroidism. Diagnoses rested on clinical symptoms, serum thyroxine and TRAb, thyroid ultrasound and orbital computed tomography. The germline CDR1 and CDR2 sequences are ENHRY and SYGVKD. Trimming removed 0 bases from V and 3 bases from J; junction bases left unmatched: 1. The CDR3 covers 14 residues.

The TCR originated in a woman aged 18-30 years with Graves' hyperthyroidism. Material for sequencing was blood. The gene calls are TRBV10-3 and TRBJ1-2; 7 bases line up with TRBD1. CDR3 protein: CAISESGQHYGYTF. DNA of the CDR3: TGTGCCATCAGTGAGTCGGGACAGCACTATGGCTACACCTTC.